Below, one T cell receptor (beta chain) is given with its context. Per germline, CDR1 MDHEN and CDR2 SYDVKM. The V and J ends lost 3 bases and 4 bases respectively, with 9 bases between them. CDR3 size: 13 residues. The record originates from a study of control samples from healthy donors and cancer patients. The table came from immunoSEQ multiplex PCR; TCRdb's copy has only in-frame clones and leaves some out. This table has about 180,000 clones, 94% appearing once. The sequenced sample consisted of blood. The genes are TRBV28 and TRBJ1-1; D is ambiguous. The source of this sequence is a woman between 18 and 29 years old in good health. CDR3 sequence reads: CASSLAVSTEAFF. DNA for the CDR3: TGTGCCAGCAGTTTGGCAGTAAGCACTGAAGCTTTCTTT. Variable domain in full (rest from reference TRBV28 and TRBJ1-1): DVKVTQSSRYLVKRTGEKVFLECVQDMDHENMFWYRQDPGLGLRLIYFSYDVKMKEKGDIPEGYSVSREKKERFSLILESASTNQTSMYLCASSLAVSTEAFFGQGTRLTVV.